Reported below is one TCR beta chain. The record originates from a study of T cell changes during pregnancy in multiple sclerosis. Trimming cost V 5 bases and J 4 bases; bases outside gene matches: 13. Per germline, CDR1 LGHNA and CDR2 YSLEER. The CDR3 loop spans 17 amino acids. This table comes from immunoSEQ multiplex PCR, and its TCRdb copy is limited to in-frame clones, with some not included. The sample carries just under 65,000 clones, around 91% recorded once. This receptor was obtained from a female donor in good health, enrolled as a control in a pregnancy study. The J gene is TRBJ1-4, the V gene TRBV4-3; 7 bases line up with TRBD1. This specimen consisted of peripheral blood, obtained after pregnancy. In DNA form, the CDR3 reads TGCGCCAGCAGCTTGGGGGTGGGACAGCCCTATAATGAAAAACTGTTTTTT. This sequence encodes CASSLGVGQPYNEKLFF.